These 5 T cell receptor beta chains share one sample of origin, sequenced in a study of shared clonotypes between healthy human individuals. Data came from immunoSEQ multiplex PCR; TCRdb stores just in-frame clones and leaves some out. This table has approximately 700,000 clones, approximately 73% appearing once. The sequencing input was memory CD4+ T cells sorted from blood. Subset in this sample: CD45RA-negative fraction. The receptors here all came from a woman younger than 45 in good health.

The chain recombines TRBV29-1 with TRBJ1-5; D is perhaps TRBD1 (6 bases). The CDR3 loop spans 12 amino acids. The germline V and J ends were trimmed by 6 bases and 4 bases, with 10 bases remaining between them. CDR1 SQVTM and CDR2 ANQGSEA come from the germline V gene. The CDR3 loop is CSVGQTNQPQHF. The CDR3 DNA reads TGCAGCGTCGGACAGACTAATCAGCCCCAGCATTTT.

The rearrangement links TRBV4-1 to TRBJ2-7; D perhaps matches TRBD2 (6 bases). With 5 bases removed from V and 0 bases from J, the gap between germline ends came to 17 bases. CDR1 is MGHRA, CDR2 YSYEKL, per germline. This CDR3 is built from 16 residues. CDR3 sequence reads: CASSGGPRTLSYEQYF. CDR3 sequence (DNA): TGCGCCAGCAGCGGAGGGCCGAGGACCCTCTCCTACGAGCAGTACTTC.

The rearrangement links TRBV6-1 to TRBJ1-5; the D is unclear. Trimming left V 4 bases short and J 0 bases short, with 7 bases between. This CDR3 is built from 14 residues. CDR1 and CDR2 (germline): MNHNS, SASEGT. CDR3 sequence reads: CASSVQASNQPQHF. The CDR3 DNA is TGTGCCAGCAGTGTCCAGGCTAGCAATCAGCCCCAGCATTTT.

The rearrangement uses TRBV28 and TRBJ1-2, with D maybe TRBD1 (5 bases). Germline V lookup: CDR1 MDHEN, CDR2 SYDVKM. Between the trimmed V and J ends, which lost 5 bases and 5 bases, there was a span of 18 bases. CDR3 size: 15 residues. The CDR3 spells CASSGPRAGTYGYTF. The CDR3 DNA sequence: TGTGCCAGCAGTGGCCCCAGAGCAGGGACTTATGGCTACACCTTC.

This clone was seen a handful of times. V gene TRBV2 combines with J gene TRBJ2-7; 9 bases line up with TRBD1. The CDR3 has 12 amino acids. Germline V gene data show CDR1 as SNHLY and CDR2 as FYNNEI. The V gene end was trimmed by 10 bases and the J gene end by 7 bases; junction bases not matched to a gene: 8. In nucleotides, the CDR3 is TGTGCCATAGGGGACAGGGTAAGGGAGCAGTACTTC. Its translation is CAIGDRVREQYF.